This T cell receptor beta chain was recovered during a study of spatial heterogeneity in lung cancer. TCR cDNA molecules each had a unique molecular identifier. From the 5' RACE reads, TCRdb called clonotypes with MiXCR, one entry per CDR3 protein. Of tens of thousands of distinct CDR3 sequences in the sample, 9.5% to 15% were seen once. CDR3 size: 15 residues. CDR1 and CDR2 from the germline V gene are SNHLY and FYNNEI. The ends lost 0 bases at V and 5 bases at J; junction bases unmatched: 4. Findings of the study overall: Ubiquitous expanded tumor TCRs were seen in blood more at resection than at follow-up.

This clonotype has more than one count but fewer than ten. The antigen remains unidentified. Time point meaning: sample taken at primary tumor resection. Samples came from roughly 72 TRACERx patients with untreated early-stage lung cancer. The rearrangement joins TRBV2 to TRBJ2-1, with 7 bases lining up with TRBD2. The material sequenced was PBMCs, taken at surgery. The clonotype comes from a male donor with early-stage non-small cell lung cancer. The CDR3 DNA is TGTGCCAGCAGTGAAGCGGGACTACCGAACAATGAGCAGTTCTTC. This encodes CASSEAGLPNNEQFF.